This T cell receptor beta chain is from a study of shared clonotypes between healthy human individuals. The CDR3 runs 14 residues. Germline V lookup: CDR1 ENHRY, CDR2 SYGVKD. The ends were cut back, 11 bases at V and 2 bases at J, with 19 bases in the middle. It was about 82 million PBMCs that unsorted samples used for genomic DNA. Original analysis: ImmunoSEQ output held junction-only sequences without quality scores, so filtering differed. Assay: immunoSEQ multiplex PCR; the TCRdb copy retains only in-frame clones and omits some. Clone size and the V and J calls come from that table; the DNA yielded D and trimming. The repertoire has 490,000 or so clones, 70% to 85% of them found once; the top ten carry about 12%. This clone was seen a single time.

J is TRBJ2-7 and V is TRBV10-3; D is possibly TRBD2 (5 bases). This receptor was identified in a woman aged 40 to 55 in good health. Some clones in this sample may be carry-over from other donors' samples. Sample: PBMCs. The CDR3, as DNA: TGTGCCGCAGAGGACTCTACCCAACCCTACGAGCAGTACTTC. It encodes CAAEDSTQPYEQYF.